This record concerns one T cell receptor (beta chain) sequence. The data are from a study of technical replicates of blood from several donors. The data were produced by immunoSEQ multiplex PCR, yet TCRdb's version contains in-frame clones alone and is incomplete. The sample lists roughly 15,000 clones, roughly 84% seen once, with roughly 12% in the top ten. V lost 2 bases, J lost 5 bases, and 9 bases stayed unmatched. Looked up from germline, CDR1 is MNHNY and CDR2 is SVGAGI (reference sequence). The CDR3 spans 16 residues. V is TRBV6-6 and J is TRBJ2-1, with 7 bases aligning to TRBD1. The sequence was obtained from a human donor in good health. Sequencing was done on a sample of PBMCs. CDR3 nucleotide sequence: TGTGCCAGCAGTTACGGCTCGGGACAGATAAACAATGAGCAGTTCTTC. Translating it yields CASSYGSGQINNEQFF.